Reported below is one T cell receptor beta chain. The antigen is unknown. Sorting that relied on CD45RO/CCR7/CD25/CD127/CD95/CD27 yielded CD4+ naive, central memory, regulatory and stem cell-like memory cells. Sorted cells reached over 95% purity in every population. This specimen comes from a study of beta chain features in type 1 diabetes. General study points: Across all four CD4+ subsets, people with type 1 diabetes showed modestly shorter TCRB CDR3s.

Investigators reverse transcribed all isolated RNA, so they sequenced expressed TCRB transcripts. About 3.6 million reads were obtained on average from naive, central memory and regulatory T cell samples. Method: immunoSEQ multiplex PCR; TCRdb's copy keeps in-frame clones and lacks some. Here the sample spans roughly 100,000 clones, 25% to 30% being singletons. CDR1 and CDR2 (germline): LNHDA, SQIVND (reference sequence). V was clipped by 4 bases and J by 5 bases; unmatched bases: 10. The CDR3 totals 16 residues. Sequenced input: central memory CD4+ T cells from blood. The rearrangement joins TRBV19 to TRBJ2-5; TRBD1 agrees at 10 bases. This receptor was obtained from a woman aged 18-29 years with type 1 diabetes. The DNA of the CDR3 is TGTGCCAGTAGTAACCCAAGGACAGGGGGAGGCGAGACCCAGTACTTC. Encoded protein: CASSNPRTGGGETQYF.